The 26 T cell receptor beta chains listed next were all sequenced from one sample in a study of cytomegalovirus exposure and HLA in healthy donors. PCR primers comprised 60 Vbeta and 13 Jbeta primers. Sequenced by immunoSEQ multiplex PCR; TCRdb stores in-frame clones only, minus some. This table holds some 150,000 clones, 50% to 75% found once. The source material was PBMCs. These receptors were collected from a woman aged 55-75 years in good health and CMV-seropositive.

This clone was observed a few times. This chain links TRBV10-3 with TRBJ1-1; D is possibly TRBD1 (5 bases). The CDR3 is 13 residues long. V lost 0 bases, J lost 8 bases, and 10 bases lay in between. Germline V CDR1 and CDR2: ENHRY, SYGVKD. The CDR3 sequence: CAISESFGAEAFF. CDR3 sequence (DNA): TGTGCCATCAGTGAGTCTTTTGGGGCCGAAGCTTTCTTT.

This chain links TRBV4-3 with TRBJ2-5, with D maybe TRBD2 (5 bases). Deletions cut 4 bases from V and 7 bases from J, with 13 bases between. Germline lookup yields CDR1 LGHNA and CDR2 YSLEER. This CDR3 contains 13 residues. The CDR3 loop reads CASSRYVGGTQYF. The CDR3 bases are TGCGCCAGCAGCCGGTACGTAGGAGGGACCCAGTACTTC.

The chain recombines TRBV7-9 with TRBJ1-5, with D possibly being TRBD1 (6 bases). The CDR3 covers 15 residues. Germline lookup yields CDR1 SEHNR and CDR2 FQNEAQ (reference sequence). The germline V and J ends were trimmed by 5 bases and 4 bases, with 15 bases remaining between them. The CDR3 reads CASSLTQGPNQPQHF. DNA for the CDR3: TGTGCCAGCAGCCTTACACAGGGACCTAATCAGCCCCAGCATTTT.

The chain links TRBV6-6 to TRBJ1-1; weak D call: TRBD1 (6 bases). The CDR3 spans 12 residues. In germline, CDR1 is MNHNY, CDR2 SVGAGI (reference sequence). Trimming removed 4 bases from V and 9 bases from J, with 12 bases in between. CDR3 residues: CASSFPTGQAFF. DNA of the CDR3: TGTGCCAGCAGTTTCCCGACAGGCCAAGCTTTCTTT.

The sample holds one count of this clone. The chain recombines TRBV28 with TRBJ1-2; D gene uncertain. Trimming pared 9 bases from V and 4 bases from J, leaving 15 bases between. Germline CDR1 and CDR2: MDHEN and SYDVKM. This CDR3 contains 13 residues. CDR3 nucleotide sequence: TGTGCCAGTAAGAGGCGCGGCGGCTATGGCTACACCTTC. Translating gives CASKRRGGYGYTF.

This chain links TRBV29-1 with TRBJ2-5; maybe TRBD2 (7 bases). TRBJ2-7 explains the end of the DNA better; the J call may be wrong. This CDR3 is 12 amino acids long. Germline lookup yields CDR1 SQVTM and CDR2 ANQGSEA. CDR3 loop: CSVGGGPYEQYF. The DNA for the CDR3 is TGCAGCGTTGGGGGGGGCCCCTACGAGCAGTACTTC.

The chain couples TRBV6-5 to TRBJ1-2, with D maybe TRBD1 (6 bases). In germline, CDR1 is MNHEY, CDR2 SVGAGI. Trimming shortened V by 4 bases and J by 13 bases, and 19 bases separated the two germline ends. The CDR3 consists of 13 residues. This CDR3 is CASSSSGGHPTTF. CDR3 nucleotide sequence: TGTGCCAGCAGTTCGTCCGGGGGGCACCCTACCACCTTC.

This chain joins TRBV5-1 and TRBJ2-7; 7 bases are shared with TRBD1. The germline gives CDR1 SGHRS, CDR2 YFSETQ. This CDR3 region has 14 residues. The trim removed 4 bases at V and 3 bases at J, leaving 7 bases unmatched. The CDR3 reads CASSPGTANYEQYF. The CDR3 coding sequence is TGCGCCAGCAGCCCCGGGACAGCCAACTACGAGCAGTACTTC.

CDR3 protein: CASSLTGISSYNEQFF. CDR3 DNA sequence: TGTGCCAGCAGCTTAACCGGTATTAGCTCCTACAATGAGCAGTTCTTC. This chain joins TRBV7-3 and TRBJ2-1; D call uncertain. Germline CDR1 and CDR2: SGHTA and FQGTGA. V dropped 0 bases and J dropped 0 bases, with 9 bases sitting between them. The length of the CDR3 is 16 residues.

This clone has only one observation. V is TRBV28 and J is TRBJ1-2; D perhaps matches TRBD1 (5 bases). Germline values: CDR1 MDHEN, CDR2 SYDVKM. The CDR3 runs 14 residues. V was pared by 7 bases and J by 2 bases, with 14 bases between. The CDR3 DNA follows: TGTGCCAGCACCTGGGGGGGGATCAACTATGGCTACACCTTC. This gives the protein CASTWGGINYGYTF.

The chain is built from TRBV27 and TRBJ2-3; D gene ambiguous. CDR1 and CDR2 from the germline V gene are MNHEY and SMNVEV (reference sequence). V lost 2 bases and J 5 bases, leaving 11 bases between the germline ends. The CDR3 covers 14 residues. Here the CDR3 reads CASSLRQAGDTQYF. For the CDR3, the DNA is TGTGCCAGCAGTTTAAGGCAGGCAGGAGATACGCAGTATTTT.

This chain connects TRBV5-1 to TRBJ2-7, with TRBD2 matching over 7 bases. This CDR3 spans 14 amino acids. Per the germline V gene, CDR1 is SGHRS and CDR2 is YFSETQ. The V and J ends lost 0 bases and 3 bases, in that order; junction bases with no gene match: 3. In nucleotides, the CDR3 is TGCGCCAGCAGCTTGGATCGGGAGGTCTACGAGCAGTACTTC. It translates to CASSLDREVYEQYF.

The gene calls are TRBV19 and TRBJ1-1; 7 positions match TRBD1. Trimming took 7 bases from V and 3 from J; bases not matched to a gene: 5. The V gene's germline CDR1 is LNHDA and CDR2 SQIVND (reference sequence). The CDR3 extends over 13 amino acids. The CDR3 protein is CASTYDRDTEAFF. Here the CDR3 DNA reads TGTGCCAGTACCTATGACAGGGACACTGAAGCTTTCTTT.

V gene TRBV7-9 combines with J gene TRBJ2-5; 8 positions agree with TRBD2. The J segment lost 5 bases and the V segment lost 7 bases, leaving 12 bases of the junction unmatched. This CDR3 has 15 residues. The V gene's germline CDR1 is SEHNR and CDR2 FQNEAQ (reference sequence). The CDR3 coding sequence is TGTGCCAGCATGTTTCGGGCTAGCGGGTTGGAGACCCAGTACTTC. Translation: CASMFRASGLETQYF.

The chain couples TRBV5-1 to TRBJ2-3; possible D gene TRBD2, 6 bases. The CDR3 consists of 15 residues. The germline gives CDR1 SGHRS, CDR2 YFSETQ. The V end lost 5 bases, the J end lost 1 base, and 14 bases lay between the germline ends. As DNA, the CDR3 is TGCGCCAGCAGTTTACGGGAGTCAGGCACAGATACGCAGTATTTT. Translated, it gives CASSLRESGTDTQYF. Full variable domain (rest looked up from reference TRBV5-1 and TRBJ2-3): KAGVTQTPRYLIKTRGQQVTLSCSPISGHRSVSWYQQTPGQGLQFLFEYFSETQRNKGNFPGRFSGRQFSNSRSEMNVSTLELGDSALYLCASSLRESGTDTQYFGPGTRLTVL.

This clone was found once. This chain links TRBV7-8 with TRBJ1-5; D not resolved. The CDR3 contains 16 residues. Per germline, CDR1 SGHVS and CDR2 FQNEAQ. V dropped 5 bases and J dropped 0 bases, with 14 bases sitting between them. CDR3 sequence: CASSPEGGFSNQPQHF. CDR3 coding DNA: TGTGCCAGCAGCCCCGAAGGAGGGTTTAGCAATCAGCCCCAGCATTTT.

This clone was recorded a few times. J is TRBJ2-7 and V is TRBV5-1; a possible D gene is TRBD1 (5 bases). CDR3 length: 13 residues. Trimming cost V 4 bases and J 0 bases, with 8 bases left between them. CDR1 and CDR2 from the germline V gene are SGHRS and YFSETQ. The CDR3 bases are TGCGCCAGCAGCGCGGACAACTCCTACGAGCAGTACTTC. It translates to CASSADNSYEQYF. Looking up the rest from reference TRBV5-1 and TRBJ2-7 gives the full variable domain: KAGVTQTPRYLIKTRGQQVTLSCSPISGHRSVSWYQQTPGQGLQFLFEYFSETQRNKGNFPGRFSGRQFSNSRSEMNVSTLELGDSALYLCASSADNSYEQYFGPGTRLTVT.

This clone was seen only a few times. V gene TRBV5-1 combines with J gene TRBJ1-5; 10 bases are a match to TRBD1. The ends lost 4 bases at V and 0 bases at J; junction bases unmatched: 10. Germline V gene lookup returns CDR1 SGHRS and CDR2 YFSETQ. The CDR3 loop spans 18 amino acids. The CDR3 coding sequence is TGCGCCAGCAGCCCCGGGACAGGGGCTGGTCATAGCAATCAGCCCCAGCATTTT. This encodes CASSPGTGAGHSNQPQHF.

The chain has TRBV5-6 and TRBJ2-7, with D tentatively TRBD1 (6 bases). The CDR3 length is 12 residues. V lost 2 bases and J 7 bases, leaving 10 bases between the germline ends. Germline lookup yields CDR1 SGHDT and CDR2 YYEEEE. The CDR3 coding sequence is TGTGCCAGCAGCTTACAGGGTGGGGAGCAGTACTTC. Translated, it gives CASSLQGGEQYF.

The rearrangement joins TRBV19 to TRBJ1-2; no clear D. Trimming left V 4 bases short and J 1 base short, with 19 bases between. Per germline, CDR1 LNHDA and CDR2 SQIVND (reference sequence). This CDR3 has 17 amino acids. CDR3 DNA sequence: TGTGCCAGTAGTACCCAGAGAAGTCTAGCGCTTAACTATGGCTACACCTTC. This encodes CASSTQRSLALNYGYTF.

The chain couples TRBV7-9 to TRBJ2-1; D uncertain. Germline V gene data show CDR1 as SEHNR and CDR2 as FQNEAQ (reference sequence). V was cut by 6 bases and J by 4 bases, with 13 bases left in between. The CDR3 is made up of 14 amino acids. The CDR3 DNA reads as TGTGCCAGCAGTCACGAGCAAAATTACAATGAGCAGTTCTTC. It encodes CASSHEQNYNEQFF.

The chain has TRBV7-2 and TRBJ1-6, with TRBD1 matching 8 bases. The CDR3 consists of 14 residues. Germline V lookup: CDR1 SGHTA, CDR2 FQGNSA. The ends lost 3 bases at V and 14 bases at J; junction bases unmatched: 9. CDR3 coding DNA: TGTGCCAGCAGCTTGACCAGGACAGGGAAAACCCTCCACTTT. It is translated as CASSLTRTGKTLHF.

This clone has a handful of counts. V and J are TRBV9 and TRBJ1-5, with unresolved D. Germline V gene sequence: CDR1 SGDLS, CDR2 YYNGEE. The CDR3 is 15 amino acids. Trimming removed 4 bases at V and 0 bases at J, with 11 bases between. The CDR3 sequence: CASSQGGNSNQPQHF. DNA for the CDR3: TGTGCCAGCAGCCAAGGAGGGAATAGCAATCAGCCCCAGCATTTT.

Only a few counts were recorded for this clone. This chain's CDR3 is CASSLSFSGANVLTF. DNA of the CDR3: TGTGCCAGCAGCTTATCATTCTCTGGGGCCAACGTCCTGACTTTC. The chain links TRBV7-2 to TRBJ2-6, with unresolved D. The V gene lost 2 bases and the J gene lost 0 bases, with 5 bases spanning the gap. The CDR3 is made up of 15 amino acids. Per germline, CDR1 SGHTA and CDR2 FQGNSA.

Here the CDR3 DNA reads TGTGCCAGCACCGAGGAGGGGAAATGGAATGAGCAGTTCTTC. Its protein is CASTEEGKWNEQFF. The chain recombines TRBV7-8 with TRBJ2-1; D may be TRBD2 (6 bases). Germline V gene data show CDR1 as SGHVS and CDR2 as FQNEAQ. The CDR3 extends over 14 amino acids. V lost 7 bases and J 7 bases, leaving 17 bases between the germline ends.

This rearrangement joins TRBV30 to TRBJ1-3; 7 bases fit TRBD1. With 3 bases clipped from V and 0 bases from J, the junction kept 2 bases outside the gene matches. CDR3 length: 14 amino acids. Germline CDR1 reads GTSNPN; CDR2 reads SVGIG (reference sequence). CDR3 in DNA: TGTGCCTGGAGGGGGACAGCCTCTGGAAACACCATATATTTT. Translation: CAWRGTASGNTIYF.